Listed below are T cell receptor beta chains from one sample, sequenced in a study of blood T cell repertoires in COVID-19. Data came from immunoSEQ multiplex PCR; TCRdb stores just in-frame clones and leaves some out. Here the sample spans around 210,000 clones, roughly 85% being singletons. Sequencing was performed on peripheral blood. These receptors originate from a man in his fifties or sixties with COVID-19, enrolled during active disease. Both conserved end residues are part of each CDR3. D genes are given only for firm matches. Some rows mark clone size as missing; the rest say once, few, many or name a class of expanded clone.

D,J,size,V,CDR3,DNA
-,TRBJ1-3,-,TRBV4-1,CASSQDLRGGGNTIYF,TGCGCCAGCAGCCAAGATCTCCGGGGGGGAGGAAACACCATATATTTT
-,TRBJ1-1,-,TRBV6-5,CASSYSQGMGTEAFF,TGTGCCAGCAGTTACTCGCAGGGGATGGGGACTGAAGCTTTCTTT
TRBD1,TRBJ1-6,-,TRBV5-1,CASSSGQGGDSPLHF,TGCGCCAGCAGCTCCGGACAGGGGGGGGATTCACCCCTCCACTTT
-,TRBJ2-2,-,TRBV6-4,CASSAQPTGELFF,TGTGCCAGCAGTGCCCAGCCGACAGGGGAGCTGTTTTTT
-,TRBJ1-5,-,TRBV4-3,CASSQDHGENQPQHF,TGCGCCAGCAGCCAAGATCATGGGGAGAATCAGCCCCAGCATTTT
-,TRBJ1-6,once,TRBV3-1/TRBV3-2,CASSLRNSPLHF,TGTGCCAGCAGCCTTCGGAATTCACCCCTCCACTTT
-,TRBJ1-1,-,TRBV4-2,CASSQDSSPPGTSLTNTEAFF,TGTGCCAGCAGCCAAGATTCGTCCCCGCCGGGGACAAGCCTTACGAACACTGAAGCTTTCTTT
-,TRBJ1-3,-,TRBV4-3,CASSQDRVAGNTIYF,TGCGCCAGCAGCCAAGATCGGGTTGCAGGAAACACCATATATTTT
-,TRBJ1-6,-,TRBV9,CASSRDRNNSPLHF,TGTGCCAGCAGCCGTGACAGGAATAATTCACCCCTCCACTTT
TRBD1,TRBJ1-1,-,TRBV3-1/TRBV3-2,CASRQQGAQSGEAFF,TGTGCCAGCAGACAACAGGGGGCGCAAAGCGGTGAAGCTTTCTTT
TRBD1,TRBJ1-5,-,TRBV5-6,CASSAGGLSGQPQHF,TGTGCCAGCAGCGCAGGGGGCCTATCGGGTCAGCCCCAGCATTTT
-,TRBJ2-3,-,TRBV21-1,CASRNGDSSTDTQYF,TGTGCCAGCAGAAACGGGGACAGTAGCACAGATACGCAGTATTTT
TRBD2,TRBJ2-1,-,TRBV27,CASSRTSGEQFF,TGTGCCAGCAGTCGGACTAGCGGGGAGCAGTTCTTC
-,TRBJ2-5,-,TRBV2,CASRFDIQETQYF,TGTGCCAGCAGATTTGACATACAAGAGACCCAGTACTTC
TRBD2,TRBJ2-1,once,TRBV10-3,CATLGAGGPEQFF,TGTGCCACCCTGGGAGCGGGGGGCCCCGAGCAGTTCTTC
TRBD1,TRBJ2-3,-,TRBV13,CASNGDRATDTQYF,TGTGCCAGCAATGGGGACAGGGCCACAGATACGCAGTATTTT
TRBD1,TRBJ2-2,-,TRBV7-3,CASRRQGANTGELFF,TGTGCCAGCAGGCGACAGGGGGCAAACACCGGGGAGCTGTTTTTT
TRBD1,TRBJ2-5,-,TRBV5-5,CASSSGQGKYQETQYF,TGTGCCAGCAGCTCAGGACAGGGGAAGTACCAAGAGACCCAGTACTTC
-,TRBJ2-5,once,TRBV7-9,CASSSNGVYQETQYF,TGTGCCAGCAGCTCCAACGGGGTCTACCAAGAGACCCAGTACTTC
TRBD2,TRBJ2-3,-,TRBV7-8,CASSLGGLALFTDTQYF,TGTGCCAGCAGCTTAGGGGGACTAGCACTATTCACAGATACGCAGTATTTT
-,TRBJ2-7,-,TRBV7-9,CASSLQGYEQYF,TGTGCCAGCAGCTTACAGGGCTACGAGCAGTACTTC
TRBD1,TRBJ2-5,-,TRBV5-6,CASRDRGQETQYF,TGTGCCAGCAGGGACAGGGGCCAAGAGACCCAGTACTTC
-,TRBJ2-7,-,TRBV2,CASSGGRGFGEQYF,TGTGCCAGCAGCGGCGGCAGGGGATTTGGGGAGCAGTACTTC
-,TRBJ2-2,-,TRBV11-2,CASSQGTGELFF,TGTGCCAGCAGTCAGGGAACCGGGGAGCTGTTTTTT
-,TRBJ2-5,-,TRBV2,CASRREGVQETQYF,TGTGCCAGCAGACGCGAGGGGGTCCAAGAGACCCAGTACTTC
TRBD2,TRBJ2-3,-,TRBV7-9,CASSLFRGGGPAQYF,TGTGCCAGCAGCTTATTTCGCGGGGGGGGCCCCGCGCAGTATTTT
-,TRBJ2-2,-,TRBV2,CASNLDSLTGELFF,TGTGCCAGCAACTTGGACAGCCTAACCGGGGAGCTGTTTTTT
TRBD2,TRBJ2-7,-,TRBV15,CATSRGLAGAEQYF,TGTGCCACCAGCAGAGGGCTAGCGGGGGCCGAGCAGTACTTC
TRBD1,TRBJ1-5,-,TRBV19,CASRGTGVSNQPQHF,TGTGCCAGTAGAGGGACAGGGGTGAGCAATCAGCCCCAGCATTTT
TRBD1,TRBJ1-5,-,TRBV5-5,CASSFRSGQGLYQPQHF,TGTGCCAGCAGCTTTAGGTCGGGACAGGGGTTATATCAGCCCCAGCATTTT
-,TRBJ2-5,-,TRBV9,CASSAAGFQETQYF,TGTGCCAGCAGCGCCGCGGGATTTCAAGAGACCCAGTACTTC
TRBD2,TRBJ2-2,-,TRBV3-1/TRBV3-2,CASSQLLAGETGELFF,TGTGCCAGCAGCCAATTACTAGCGGGGGAAACCGGGGAGCTGTTTTTT
-,TRBJ2-5,-,TRBV10-3,CAISESSGQETQYF,TGTGCCATCAGTGAGTCTAGCGGACAAGAGACCCAGTACTTC
TRBD1,TRBJ2-7,-,TRBV7-8,CASSSGQGIGEQYF,TGTGCCAGCAGCTCGGGACAGGGAATCGGGGAGCAGTACTTC
TRBD1,TRBJ1-2,-,TRBV4-3,CASSQGGQGDLYGYTF,TGCGCCAGCAGCCAAGGGGGACAGGGGGATTTATATGGCTACACCTTC
TRBD1,TRBJ1-2,-,TRBV6-6,CASSTGQGVGYTF,TGTGCCAGCAGCACCGGACAGGGAGTGGGCTACACCTTC
TRBD2,TRBJ2-5,-,TRBV4-1,CASSRTASGGQETQYF,TGCGCCAGCAGCCGGACCGCGAGCGGGGGACAAGAGACCCAGTACTTC
TRBD1,TRBJ1-4,-,TRBV3-1/TRBV3-2,CASSQEGTGTNEKLFF,TGTGCCAGCAGCCAAGAAGGGACAGGGACTAATGAAAAACTGTTTTTT
-,TRBJ1-3,-,TRBV7-2,CASSLSDSGNTIYF,TGTGCCAGCAGCTTATCAGATTCTGGAAACACCATATATTTT
TRBD1,TRBJ1-2,-,TRBV2,CARENRDRVGYTF,TGTGCCAGAGAGAACCGGGACAGGGTTGGCTACACCTTC
-,TRBJ1-1,-,TRBV12-3/TRBV12-4,CASRRLGGSEAFF,TGTGCCAGCAGACGCCTCGGGGGTTCTGAAGCTTTCTTT
TRBD2,TRBJ2-1,-,TRBV24-1,CATSLSGGMLNEQFF,TGTGCCACCAGTTTGAGCGGGGGGATGCTCAATGAGCAGTTCTTC
-,TRBJ2-6,once,TRBV6-5,CASRPLGAGANVLTF,TGTGCCAGCAGGCCCCTAGGGGCCGGGGCCAACGTCCTGACTTTC
TRBD1,TRBJ1-2,once,TRBV6-5,CASTETGDYGYTF,TGTGCCAGCACCGAGACAGGGGACTATGGCTACACCTTC
-,TRBJ2-7,-,TRBV7-3,CASSLNPTGAYEQYF,TGTGCCAGCAGCTTAAACCCCACGGGGGCCTACGAGCAGTACTTC